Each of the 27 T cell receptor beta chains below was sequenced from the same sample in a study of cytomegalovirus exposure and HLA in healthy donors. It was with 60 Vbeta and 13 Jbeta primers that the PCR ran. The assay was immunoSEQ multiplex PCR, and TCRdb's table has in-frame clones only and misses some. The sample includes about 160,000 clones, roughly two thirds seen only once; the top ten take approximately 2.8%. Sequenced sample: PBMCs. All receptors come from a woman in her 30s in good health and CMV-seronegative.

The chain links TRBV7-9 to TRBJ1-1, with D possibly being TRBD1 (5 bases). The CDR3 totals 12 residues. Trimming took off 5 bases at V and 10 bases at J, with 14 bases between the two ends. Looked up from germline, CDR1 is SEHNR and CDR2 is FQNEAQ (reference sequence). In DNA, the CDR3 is TGTGCCAGCAGCGTAGAGGGGTTCGGAGCTTTCTTT. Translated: CASSVEGFGAFF.

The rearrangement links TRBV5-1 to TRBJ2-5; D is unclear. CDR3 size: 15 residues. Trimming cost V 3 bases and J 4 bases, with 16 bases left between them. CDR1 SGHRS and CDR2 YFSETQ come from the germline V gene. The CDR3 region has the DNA TGCGCCAGCAGCTCACAATACGATTACCCAGAGACCCAGTACTTC. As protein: CASSSQYDYPETQYF.

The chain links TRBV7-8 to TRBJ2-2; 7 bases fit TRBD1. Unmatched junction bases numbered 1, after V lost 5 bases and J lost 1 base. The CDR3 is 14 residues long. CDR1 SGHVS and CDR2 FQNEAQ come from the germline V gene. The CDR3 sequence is CASSQGENTGELFF. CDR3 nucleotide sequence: TGTGCCAGCAGCCAGGGGGAGAACACCGGGGAGCTGTTTTTT. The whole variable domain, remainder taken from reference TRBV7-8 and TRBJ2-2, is GAGVSQSPRYKVAKRGQDVALRCDPISGHVSLFWYQQALGQGPEFLTYFQNEAQLDKSGLPSDRFFAERPEGSVSTLKIQRTQQEDSAVYLCASSQGENTGELFFGEGSRLTVL.

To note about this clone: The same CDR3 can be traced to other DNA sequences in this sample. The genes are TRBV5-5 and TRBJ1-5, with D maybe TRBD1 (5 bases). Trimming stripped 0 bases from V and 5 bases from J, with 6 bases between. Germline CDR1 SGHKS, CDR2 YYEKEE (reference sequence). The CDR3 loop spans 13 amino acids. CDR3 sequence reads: CASSLGRDQPQHF. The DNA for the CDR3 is TGTGCCAGCAGCTTGGGCAGGGATCAGCCCCAGCATTTT. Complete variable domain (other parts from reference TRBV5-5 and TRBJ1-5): DAGVTQSPTHLIKTRGQQVTLRCSPISGHKSVSWYQQVLGQGPQFIFQYYEKEERGRGNFPDRFSARQFPNYSSELNVNALLLGDSALYLCASSLGRDQPQHFGDGTRLSIL.

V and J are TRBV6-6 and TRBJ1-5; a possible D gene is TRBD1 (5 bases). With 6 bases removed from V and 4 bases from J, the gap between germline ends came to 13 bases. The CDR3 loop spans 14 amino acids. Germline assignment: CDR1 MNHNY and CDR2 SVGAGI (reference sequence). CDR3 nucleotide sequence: TGTGCCAGCAGGGGAGGGACGTTAAATCAGCCCCAGCATTTT. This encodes CASRGGTLNQPQHF.

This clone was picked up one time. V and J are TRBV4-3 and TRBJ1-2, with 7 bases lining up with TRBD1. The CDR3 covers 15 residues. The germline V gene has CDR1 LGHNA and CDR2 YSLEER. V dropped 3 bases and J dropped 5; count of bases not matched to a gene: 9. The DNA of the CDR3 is TGCGCCAGCAGCCATCTGACAGGGTCAGAATATGGCTACACCTTC. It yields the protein CASSHLTGSEYGYTF.

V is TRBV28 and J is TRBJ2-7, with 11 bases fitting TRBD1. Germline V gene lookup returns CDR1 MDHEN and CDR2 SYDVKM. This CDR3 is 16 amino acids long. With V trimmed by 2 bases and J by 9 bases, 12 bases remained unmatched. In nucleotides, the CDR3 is TGTGCCAGCAGTTTACCGTCGGGACAGGGGGTTCAAGGGCAGTACTTC. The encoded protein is CASSLPSGQGVQGQYF.

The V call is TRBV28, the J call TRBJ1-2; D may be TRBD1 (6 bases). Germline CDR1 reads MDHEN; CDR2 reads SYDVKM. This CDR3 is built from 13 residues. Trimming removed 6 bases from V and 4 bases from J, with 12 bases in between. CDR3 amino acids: CASRSDRPYGYTF. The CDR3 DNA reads TGTGCCAGCAGATCCGACAGGCCCTATGGCTACACCTTC.

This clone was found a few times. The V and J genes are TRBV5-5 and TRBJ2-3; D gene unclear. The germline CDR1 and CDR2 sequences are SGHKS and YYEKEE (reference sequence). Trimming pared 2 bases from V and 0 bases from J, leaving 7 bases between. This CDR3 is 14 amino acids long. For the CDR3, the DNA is TGTGCCAGCAGCTTACAAGCGAGCACAGATACGCAGTATTTT. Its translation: CASSLQASTDTQYF.

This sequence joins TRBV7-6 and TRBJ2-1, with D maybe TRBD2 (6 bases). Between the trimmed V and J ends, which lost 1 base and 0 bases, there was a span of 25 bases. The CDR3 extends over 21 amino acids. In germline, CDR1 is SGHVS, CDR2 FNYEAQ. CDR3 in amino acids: CASSLDLTTPSAVPSYNEQFF. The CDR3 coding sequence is TGTGCCAGCAGCTTAGACCTAACCACTCCTAGCGCCGTTCCCTCCTACAATGAGCAGTTCTTC.

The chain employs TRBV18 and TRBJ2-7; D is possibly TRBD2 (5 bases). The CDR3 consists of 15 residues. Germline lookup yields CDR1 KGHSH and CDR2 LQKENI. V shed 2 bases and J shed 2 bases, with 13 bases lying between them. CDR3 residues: CASSPVTGSPYEQYF. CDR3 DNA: TGTGCCAGCTCACCAGTTACGGGGAGCCCCTACGAGCAGTACTTC.

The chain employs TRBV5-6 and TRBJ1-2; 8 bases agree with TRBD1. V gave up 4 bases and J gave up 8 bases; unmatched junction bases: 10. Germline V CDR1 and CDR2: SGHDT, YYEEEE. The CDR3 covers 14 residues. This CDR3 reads CASSPQDRVRGYTF. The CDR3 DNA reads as TGTGCCAGCAGCCCCCAGGACAGGGTGCGCGGCTACACCTTC.

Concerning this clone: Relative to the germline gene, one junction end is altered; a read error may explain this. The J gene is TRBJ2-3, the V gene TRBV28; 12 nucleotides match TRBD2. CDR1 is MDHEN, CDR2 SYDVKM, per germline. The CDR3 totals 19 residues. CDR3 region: CAGSLPSGGVRGLADTQYF. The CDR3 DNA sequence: TGTGCCGGCAGTTTACCTAGCGGGGGGGTGAGGGGTCTCGCAGATACGCAGTATTTT. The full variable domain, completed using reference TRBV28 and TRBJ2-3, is DVKVTQSSRYLVKRTGEKVFLECVQDMDHENMFWYRQDPGLGLRLIYFSYDVKMKEKGDIPEGYSVSREKKERFSLILESASTNQTSMYLCAGSLPSGGVRGLADTQYFGPGTRLTVL.

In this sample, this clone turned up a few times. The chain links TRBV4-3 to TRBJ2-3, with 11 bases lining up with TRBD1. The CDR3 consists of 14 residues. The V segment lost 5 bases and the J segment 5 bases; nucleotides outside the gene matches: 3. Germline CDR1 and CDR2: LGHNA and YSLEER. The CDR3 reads CASSWDRGRDTQYF. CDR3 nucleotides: TGCGCCAGCAGCTGGGACAGGGGGAGAGATACGCAGTATTTT.

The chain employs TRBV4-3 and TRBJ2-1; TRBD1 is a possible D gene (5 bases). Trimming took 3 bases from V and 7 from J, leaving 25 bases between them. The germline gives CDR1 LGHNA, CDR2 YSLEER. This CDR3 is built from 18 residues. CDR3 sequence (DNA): TGCGCCAGCAGCCACCCCCTTCAGGGCACTCCCGATAGGAATGAGCAGTTCTTC. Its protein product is CASSHPLQGTPDRNEQFF.

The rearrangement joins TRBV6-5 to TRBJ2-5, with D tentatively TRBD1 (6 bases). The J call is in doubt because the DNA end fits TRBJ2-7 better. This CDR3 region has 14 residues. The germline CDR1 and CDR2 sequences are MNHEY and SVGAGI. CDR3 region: CASSYQGLNYEQYF. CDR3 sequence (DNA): TGTGCCAGCAGTTACCAGGGGTTAAACTACGAGCAGTACTTC.

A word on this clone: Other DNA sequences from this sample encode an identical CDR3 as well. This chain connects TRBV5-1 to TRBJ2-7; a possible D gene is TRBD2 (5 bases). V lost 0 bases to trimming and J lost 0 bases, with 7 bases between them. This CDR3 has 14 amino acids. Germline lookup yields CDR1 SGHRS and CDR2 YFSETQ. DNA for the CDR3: TGCGCCAGCAGCTTGGCGGGGAGCTCCTACGAGCAGTACTTC. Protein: CASSLAGSSYEQYF.

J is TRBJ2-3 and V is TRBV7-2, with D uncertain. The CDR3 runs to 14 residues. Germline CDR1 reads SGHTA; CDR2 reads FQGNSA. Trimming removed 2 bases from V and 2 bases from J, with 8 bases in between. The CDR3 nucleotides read TGTGCCAGCAGCTTAACCGGGTTCACAGATACGCAGTATTTT. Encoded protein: CASSLTGFTDTQYF. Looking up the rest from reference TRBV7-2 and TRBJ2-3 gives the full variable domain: GAGVSQSPSNKVTEKGKDVELRCDPISGHTALYWYRQSLGQGLEFLIYFQGNSAPDKSGLPSDRFSAERTGGSVSTLTIQRTQQEDSAVYLCASSLTGFTDTQYFGPGTRLTVL.

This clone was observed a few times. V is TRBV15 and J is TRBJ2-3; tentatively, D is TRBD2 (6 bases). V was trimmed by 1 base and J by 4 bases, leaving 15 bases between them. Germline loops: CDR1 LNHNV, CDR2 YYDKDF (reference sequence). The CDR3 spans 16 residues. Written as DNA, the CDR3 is TGTGCCACCAGCAGAGCCGAGCGGAGGGTTGCAGATACGCAGTATTTT. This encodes CATSRAERRVADTQYF.

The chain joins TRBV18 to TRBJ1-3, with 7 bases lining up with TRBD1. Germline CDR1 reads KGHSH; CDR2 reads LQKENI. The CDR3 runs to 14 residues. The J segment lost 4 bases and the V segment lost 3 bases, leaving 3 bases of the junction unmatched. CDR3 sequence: CASSPIQGGNTIYF. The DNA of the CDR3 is TGTGCCAGCTCACCGATACAGGGGGGAAACACCATATATTTT.

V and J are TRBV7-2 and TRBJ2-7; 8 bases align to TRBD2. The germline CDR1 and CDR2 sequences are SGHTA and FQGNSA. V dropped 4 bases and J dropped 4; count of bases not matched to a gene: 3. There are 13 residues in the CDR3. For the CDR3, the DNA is TGTGCCAGCAGCTGGAGCGGGAGATACGAGCAGTACTTC. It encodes CASSWSGRYEQYF.

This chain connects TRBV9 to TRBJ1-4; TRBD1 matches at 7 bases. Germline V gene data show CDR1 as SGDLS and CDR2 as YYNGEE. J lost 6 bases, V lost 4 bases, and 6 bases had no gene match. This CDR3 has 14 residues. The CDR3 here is CASSQTGFDEKLFF. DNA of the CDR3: TGTGCCAGCAGCCAGACAGGGTTCGATGAAAAACTGTTTTTT.

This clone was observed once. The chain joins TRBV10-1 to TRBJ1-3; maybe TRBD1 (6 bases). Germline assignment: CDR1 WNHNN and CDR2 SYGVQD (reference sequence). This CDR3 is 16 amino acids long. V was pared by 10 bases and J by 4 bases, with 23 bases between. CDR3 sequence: CATKIYRDLGGNTIYF. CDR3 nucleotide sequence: TGCGCCACCAAGATTTACAGGGACCTAGGAGGAAACACCATATATTTT.

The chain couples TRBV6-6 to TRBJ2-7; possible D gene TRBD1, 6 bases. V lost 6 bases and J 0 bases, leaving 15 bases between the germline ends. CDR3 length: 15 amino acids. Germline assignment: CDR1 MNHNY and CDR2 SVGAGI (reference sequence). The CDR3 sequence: CASRKRDTRSYEQYF. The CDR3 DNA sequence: TGTGCCAGCAGAAAAAGGGACACTCGCTCCTACGAGCAGTACTTC.

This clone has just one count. The CDR3 sequence: CASSLVRTGEDEKLFF. CDR3 in DNA: TGTGCCAGCAGCTTAGTTAGGACAGGGGAAGACGAAAAACTGTTTTTT. V is TRBV7-9 and J is TRBJ1-4; TRBD1 agrees at 9 bases. The CDR3 runs 16 residues. Germline V lookup: CDR1 SEHNR, CDR2 FQNEAQ (reference sequence). V shed 1 base, J shed 8 bases, and the junction held 8 bases outside the gene matches.

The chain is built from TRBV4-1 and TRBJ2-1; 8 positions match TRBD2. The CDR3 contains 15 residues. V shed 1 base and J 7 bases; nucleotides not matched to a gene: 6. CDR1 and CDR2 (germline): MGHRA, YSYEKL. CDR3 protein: CASSQGRGLGNEQFF. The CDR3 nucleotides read TGCGCCAGCAGCCAAGGCCGGGGACTAGGGAATGAGCAGTTCTTC.

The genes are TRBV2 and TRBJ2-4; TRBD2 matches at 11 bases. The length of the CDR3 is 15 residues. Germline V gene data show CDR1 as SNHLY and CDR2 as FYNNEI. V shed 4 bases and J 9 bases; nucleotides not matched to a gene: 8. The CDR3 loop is CASSVSGGAVGIQYF. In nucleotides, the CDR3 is TGTGCCAGCAGTGTTAGCGGGGGGGCTGTGGGCATTCAGTACTTC.